Here is one T cell receptor beta chain with its context. Its target is not known. This entry belongs to a study of CD8 T cells in ankylosing spondylitis. Study-wide points: Seemingly distinctive of ankylosing spondylitis blood was a TCR beta motif formed by eight highly homologous variants. From matched ankylosing spondylitis synovial fluid, disease-linked clones were reportedly recovered at significantly enriched levels.

Per the germline V gene, CDR1 is DFQATT and CDR2 is SNEGSKA (reference sequence). The germline V and J ends were trimmed by 1 base and 2 bases, with 12 bases remaining between them. There are 15 residues in the CDR3. TCRdb re-analysed the 5' RACE reads in MiXCR, keeping a single row per CDR3 protein. Among fewer than 500,000 distinct CDR3 sequences, 25% to 30% were seen once, and the ten largest hold 0.89%. This sequence originates from a male donor with ankylosing spondylitis. The J gene is TRBJ1-5, the V gene TRBV20-1; weak D call: TRBD1 (5 bases). Sequencing was performed on blood, either unsorted or a sorted T cell fraction (not recorded which). DNA for the CDR3: TGCAGTGCTAGAGCTGGGGGTGGGGGCAATCAGCCCCAGCATTTT. It is translated as CSARAGGGGNQPQHF.